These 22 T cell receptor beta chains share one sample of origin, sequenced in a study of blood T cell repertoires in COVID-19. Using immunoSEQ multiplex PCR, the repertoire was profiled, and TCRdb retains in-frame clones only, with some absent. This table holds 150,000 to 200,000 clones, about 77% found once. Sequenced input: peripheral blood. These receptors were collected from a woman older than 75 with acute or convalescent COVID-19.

As DNA, the CDR3 is TGCGCCAGCAGCCACTCGGGGGCCTACAATGAGCAGTTCTTC. Amino acids: CASSHSGAYNEQFF. The rearrangement uses TRBV4-1 and TRBJ2-1; D might be TRBD2 (6 bases). The CDR3 runs to 14 residues. Germline CDR1 is MGHRA and CDR2 is YSYEKL. V lost 3 bases, J lost 2 bases, and 8 bases lay in between.

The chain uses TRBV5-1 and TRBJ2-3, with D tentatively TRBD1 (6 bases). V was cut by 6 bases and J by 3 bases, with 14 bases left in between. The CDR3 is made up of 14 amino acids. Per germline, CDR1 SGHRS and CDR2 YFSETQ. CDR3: CASKTGPSTDTQYF. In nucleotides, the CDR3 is TGCGCCAGCAAGACAGGTCCATCTACAGATACGCAGTATTTT.

The CDR3 DNA is TGTGCCAGCAGTTCGGGACAGGGGAGAGCAGATACGCAGTATTTT. Protein product: CASSSGQGRADTQYF. This chain links TRBV6-5 with TRBJ2-3, with 10 bases that match TRBD1. V was clipped by 4 bases and J by 4 bases; unmatched bases: 5. The CDR3 is 15 amino acids. The germline CDR1 and CDR2 sequences are MNHEY and SVGAGI.

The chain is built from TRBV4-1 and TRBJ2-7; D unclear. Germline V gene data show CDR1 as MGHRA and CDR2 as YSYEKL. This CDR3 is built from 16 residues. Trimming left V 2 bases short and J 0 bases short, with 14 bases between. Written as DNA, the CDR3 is TGCGCCAGCAGCCAACTTTGGTACAGTGACTCCTACGAGCAGTACTTC. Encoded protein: CASSQLWYSDSYEQYF.

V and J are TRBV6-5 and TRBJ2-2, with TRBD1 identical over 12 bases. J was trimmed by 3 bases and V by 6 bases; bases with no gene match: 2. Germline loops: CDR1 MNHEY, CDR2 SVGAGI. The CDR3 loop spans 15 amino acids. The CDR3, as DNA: TGTGCCAGCAGGGGGGACAGGGGGCACACCGGGGAGCTGTTTTTT. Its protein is CASRGDRGHTGELFF.

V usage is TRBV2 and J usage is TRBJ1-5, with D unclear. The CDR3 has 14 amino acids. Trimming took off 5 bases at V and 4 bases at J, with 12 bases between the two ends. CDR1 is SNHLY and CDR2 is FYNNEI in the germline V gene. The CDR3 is CASSLSAGNQPQHF. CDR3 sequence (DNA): TGTGCCAGCAGTCTGTCAGCAGGAAATCAGCCCCAGCATTTT.

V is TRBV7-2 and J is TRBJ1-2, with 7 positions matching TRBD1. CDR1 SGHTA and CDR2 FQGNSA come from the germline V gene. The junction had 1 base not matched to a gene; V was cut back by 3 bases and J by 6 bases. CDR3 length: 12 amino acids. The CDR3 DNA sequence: TGTGCCAGCAGCTTTGGACAGGATGGCTACACCTTC. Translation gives CASSFGQDGYTF.

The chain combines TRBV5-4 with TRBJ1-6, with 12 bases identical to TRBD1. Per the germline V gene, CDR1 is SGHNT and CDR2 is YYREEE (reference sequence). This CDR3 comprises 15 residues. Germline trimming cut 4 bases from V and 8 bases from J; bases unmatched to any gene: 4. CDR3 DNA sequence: TGTGCCAGCAGCCCCGGGACAGGGGGCGATTCACCCCTCCACTTT. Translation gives CASSPGTGGDSPLHF.

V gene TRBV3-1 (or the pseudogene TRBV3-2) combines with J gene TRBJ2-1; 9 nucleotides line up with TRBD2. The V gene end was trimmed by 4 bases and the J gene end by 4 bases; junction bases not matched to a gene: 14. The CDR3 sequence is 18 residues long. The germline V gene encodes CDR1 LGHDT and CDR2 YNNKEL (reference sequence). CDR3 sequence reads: CASSRPGLAQRPYNEQFF. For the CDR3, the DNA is TGTGCCAGCAGCCGACCGGGACTAGCTCAGAGGCCTTACAATGAGCAGTTCTTC.

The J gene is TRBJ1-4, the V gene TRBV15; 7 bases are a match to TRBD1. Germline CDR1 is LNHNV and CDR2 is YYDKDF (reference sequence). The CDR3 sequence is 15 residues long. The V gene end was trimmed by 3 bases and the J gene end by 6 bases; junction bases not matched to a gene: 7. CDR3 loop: CATSRPGQPYEKLFF. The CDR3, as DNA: TGTGCCACCAGCAGGCCGGGACAGCCTTATGAAAAACTGTTTTTT.

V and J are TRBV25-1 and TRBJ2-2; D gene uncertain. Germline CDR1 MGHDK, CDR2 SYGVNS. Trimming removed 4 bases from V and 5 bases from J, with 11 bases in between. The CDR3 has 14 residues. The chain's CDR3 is CASSAAGGTGELFF. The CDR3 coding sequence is TGTGCCAGCAGTGCCGCAGGTGGAACCGGGGAGCTGTTTTTT. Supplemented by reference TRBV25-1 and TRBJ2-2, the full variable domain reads EADIYQTPRYLVIGTGKKITLECSQTMGHDKMYWYQQDPGMELHLIHYSYGVNSTEKGDLSSESTVSRIRTEHFPLTLESARPSHTSQYLCASSAAGGTGELFFGEGSRLTVL.

In nucleotides, the CDR3 is TGCGCCAGCAGCCAAGGCGGGGGGACTAGATATGAAGCTTTCTTT. Protein sequence: CASSQGGGTRYEAFF. The chain joins TRBV4-1 to TRBJ1-1; the D gene is possibly TRBD1 (5 bases). The germline V gene encodes CDR1 MGHRA and CDR2 YSYEKL. There are 15 residues in the CDR3. Between the trimmed V and J ends, which lost 1 base and 7 bases, there was a span of 16 bases.

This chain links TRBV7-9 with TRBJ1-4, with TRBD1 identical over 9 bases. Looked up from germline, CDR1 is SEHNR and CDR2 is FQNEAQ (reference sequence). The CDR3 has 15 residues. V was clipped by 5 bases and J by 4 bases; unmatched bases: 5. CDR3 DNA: TGTGCCAGCAGCCGACAGGGGGTTAATAATGAAAAACTGTTTTTT. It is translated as CASSRQGVNNEKLFF.

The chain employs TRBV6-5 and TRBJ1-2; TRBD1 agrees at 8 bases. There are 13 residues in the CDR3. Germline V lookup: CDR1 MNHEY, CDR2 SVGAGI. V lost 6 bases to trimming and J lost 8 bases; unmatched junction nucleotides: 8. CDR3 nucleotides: TGTGCCAGCAGGACGACAGGGGTCGGAGGCTACACCTTC. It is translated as CASRTTGVGGYTF.

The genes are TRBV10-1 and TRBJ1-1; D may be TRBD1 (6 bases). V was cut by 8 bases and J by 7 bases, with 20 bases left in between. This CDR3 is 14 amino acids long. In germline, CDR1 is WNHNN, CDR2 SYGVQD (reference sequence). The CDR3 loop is CASSRRGTDFEAFF. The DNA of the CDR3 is TGCGCCAGCTCTCGAAGGGGGACCGACTTTGAAGCTTTCTTT.

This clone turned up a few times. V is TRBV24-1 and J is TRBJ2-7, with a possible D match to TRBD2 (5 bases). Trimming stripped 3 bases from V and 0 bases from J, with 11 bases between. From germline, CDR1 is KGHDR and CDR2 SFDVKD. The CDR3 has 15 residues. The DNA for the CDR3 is TGTGCCACCAGTGATCCAACTAGGCCCTCCTACGAGCAGTACTTC. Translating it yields CATSDPTRPSYEQYF.

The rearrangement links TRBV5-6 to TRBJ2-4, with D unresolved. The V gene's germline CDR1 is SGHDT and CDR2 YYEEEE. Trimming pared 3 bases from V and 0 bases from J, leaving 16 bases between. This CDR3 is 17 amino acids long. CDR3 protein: CASSSRRVTLAKNIQYF. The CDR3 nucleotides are TGTGCCAGCAGCTCCCGCCGGGTTACGTTAGCCAAAAACATTCAGTACTTC.

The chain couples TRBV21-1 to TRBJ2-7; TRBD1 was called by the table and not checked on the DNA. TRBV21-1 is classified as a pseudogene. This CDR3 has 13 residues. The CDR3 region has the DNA TGTGCCAGCAGCAGAGGACACCACTACGAGCAGTACTTC. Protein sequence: CASSRGHHYEQYF.

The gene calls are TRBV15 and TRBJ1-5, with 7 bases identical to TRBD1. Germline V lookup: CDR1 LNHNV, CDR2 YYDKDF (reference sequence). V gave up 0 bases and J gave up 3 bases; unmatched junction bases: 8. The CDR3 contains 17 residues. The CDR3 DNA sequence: TGTGCCACCAGCAGAGATCCACCGGGACAGTTCAATCAGCCCCAGCATTTT. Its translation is CATSRDPPGQFNQPQHF.

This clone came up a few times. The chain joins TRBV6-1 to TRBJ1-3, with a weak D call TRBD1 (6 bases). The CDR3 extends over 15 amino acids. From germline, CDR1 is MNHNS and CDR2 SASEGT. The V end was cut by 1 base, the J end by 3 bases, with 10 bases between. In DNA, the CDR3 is TGTGCCAGCAGTGAAGGACAGGTTTATGGAAACACCATATATTTT. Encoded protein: CASSEGQVYGNTIYF.

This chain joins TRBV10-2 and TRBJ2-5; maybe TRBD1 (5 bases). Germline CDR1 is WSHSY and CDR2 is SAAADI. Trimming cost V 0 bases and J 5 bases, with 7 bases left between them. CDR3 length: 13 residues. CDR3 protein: CASSESKGETQYF. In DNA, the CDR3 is TGCGCCAGCAGTGAGTCGAAGGGGGAGACCCAGTACTTC.

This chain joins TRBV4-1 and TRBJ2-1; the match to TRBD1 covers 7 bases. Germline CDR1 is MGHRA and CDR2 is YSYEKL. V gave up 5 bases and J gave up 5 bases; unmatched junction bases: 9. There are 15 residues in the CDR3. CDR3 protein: CASSSRDRWDNEQFF. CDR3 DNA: TGCGCCAGCAGCTCCCGGGACAGATGGGACAATGAGCAGTTCTTC.